This T cell receptor beta chain was found in a study of CD8 T cells in Susac syndrome. After extraction with the RNeasy kit, roughly 0.5 to 1 ug of the RNA was reverse transcribed using random hexamers. The amplification used immunoSEQ multiplex PCR on TCR beta CDR3; it spanned 54 Vbeta and 13 Jbeta. TCRdb called the immunoSEQ multiplex PCR reads again in MiXCR, with one record for every CDR3 protein. The table has around 45,000 distinct CDR3 sequences, over 85% seen once. The V gene's germline CDR1 is KGHSH and CDR2 LQKENI. Trimming removed 8 bases at V and 3 bases at J, with 7 bases between. The CDR3 covers 12 residues. The control participants were healthy donors, and these controls were matched with respect to both age and sex.

This chain uses TRBV18 with TRBJ2-2; the D gene is possibly TRBD2 (5 bases). This TCR derives from a human donor in good health. The sequencing sample was made of CD8+ T cells from PBMCs. In DNA, the CDR3 is TGTGCCAGCCTCGGGGACACCGGGGAGCTGTTTTTT. Its protein is CASLGDTGELFF.